The rows below give T cell receptor beta chains drawn from one sample of a study of T cell repertoires in cytomegalovirus infection. TCRdb ran MiXCR on the reads and lists one entry per CDR3 protein. The profile shows hundreds of thousands of distinct CDR3 sequences, roughly a tenth of them singletons. Source material: PBMCs. Receptors originate from a human donor in good health (CMV status not recorded). Some clones in this sample may be carry-over from other donors' samples. Each CDR3 is given with its conserved first and last residue. The D gene is left open where the match is weak. Clone size appears in some rows only: once, few, many, or a class for an expanded clone.

CDR3nt: TGTGCCAGCAGTTATAGGCAGGGTCTTCAGCCCCAGCATTTT
CDR3aa: CASSYRQGLQPQHF
v_gene: TRBV6-5
d_gene: -
j_gene: TRBJ1-5
abundance: few

CDR3nt: TGTGCCAGCAGTGAAGGGGGGCGCGACACCGGGGAGCTGTTTTTT
CDR3aa: CASSEGGRDTGELFF
v_gene: TRBV25-1
d_gene: -
j_gene: TRBJ2-2
abundance: many

CDR3nt: TGTGCCAGCACCTCCAGGGGTGTCACAAGCAATCAGCCCCAGCATTTT
CDR3aa: CASTSRGVTSNQPQHF
v_gene: TRBV6-6
d_gene: -
j_gene: TRBJ1-5
abundance: many

CDR3nt: TGTGCCAGTGGCAGGCGTTACGAGCAGTACTTC
CDR3aa: CASGRRYEQYF
v_gene: TRBV19
d_gene: -
j_gene: TRBJ2-7
abundance: -

CDR3nt: TGTGCCAGCAGTGAGGTAGGAGGGGCCCAAGAGACCCAGTACTTC
CDR3aa: CASSEVGGAQETQYF
v_gene: TRBV6-4
d_gene: -
j_gene: TRBJ2-5
abundance: many

CDR3nt: TGCGCCAGCAGCCAATTGCTGGGGTGGGACAGCCACTACGAGCAGTACTTC
CDR3aa: CASSQLLGWDSHYEQYF
v_gene: TRBV4-1
d_gene: TRBD1
j_gene: TRBJ2-7
abundance: -

CDR3nt: TGTGCCAGCAGCTTGGTGGCGGGGCCCACAGATACGCAGTATTTT
CDR3aa: CASSLVAGPTDTQYF
v_gene: TRBV5-6
d_gene: -
j_gene: TRBJ2-3
abundance: many

CDR3nt: TGTGCCAGCAGCCAAACCGGGACTGCGGATACGCAGTATTTT
CDR3aa: CASSQTGTADTQYF
v_gene: TRBV7-9
d_gene: -
j_gene: TRBJ2-3
abundance: many

CDR3nt: TGTGCCAGCAGTTACAGAGACAGGGGACGTGGAAACACCATATATTTT
CDR3aa: CASSYRDRGRGNTIYF
v_gene: TRBV6-5
d_gene: TRBD1
j_gene: TRBJ1-3
abundance: many

CDR3nt: TGCAGCGTTGAAGGCCAAGCGGGGCCCTACAATGAGCAGTTCTTC
CDR3aa: CSVEGQAGPYNEQFF
v_gene: TRBV29-1
d_gene: TRBD2
j_gene: TRBJ2-1
abundance: -